This TCR beta chain was found in a study of blood T cells in healthy people across ages. Study outcomes and limitations: Versus aged donors, long-lived donors had higher diversity and more naive CD4+ cells.

Germline CDR1 is SNHLY and CDR2 is FYNNEI. V lost 5 bases and J 4 bases, leaving 15 bases between the germline ends. The CDR3 runs to 14 residues. A second PCR of roughly 7 to 11 cycles used a sample-barcoded 5' primer and a J-beta primer mix. All samples yielded 3 million or more CDR3-containing paired-end reads. TCRdb re-derived calls from the 5' RACE reads in MiXCR, one entry per CDR3 protein. The sample consists of fewer than 1.5 million distinct CDR3 sequences, around 39% of them appearing once. This clonotype was picked up a small number of times. The antigen remains unidentified. What was sequenced was blood. This chain connects TRBV2 to TRBJ2-7; no firm D call. The origin of this receptor is a woman between 18 and 29 years old in good health. The CDR3 region has the DNA TGTGCCAGCAGTCCCCCTCCTGGTTTATACGAGCAGTACTTC. This encodes CASSPPPGLYEQYF.